The present entry profiles one TCR beta chain with its context. Its target is not known. The CDR3 end is not reached by the read, which stops 3 residues before it; the germline J gene fills it in. Sequenced by immunoSEQ multiplex PCR; TCRdb stores in-frame clones only, minus some. The sample table includes 20,000 to 25,000 clones. These data are taken from a study of T cells in women clearing cervical HPV infection. Study summary: With HLA typing for only a few women, HLA confounding remains possible. Study-wide findings and caveats: Controls had more TRBV6-7 (0.16%) than cases (approximately 0.11%).

All donors had a single incident cervical HPV16 infection, not prevalent. CDR3 size: 14 residues. Trimming left V 1 base short and J 2 bases short, with 12 bases between. CDR1 is DFQATT, CDR2 SNEGSKA, per germline (reference sequence). The clonotype comes from a woman aged 18 to 75 with a cervical HPV16 infection that either progressed to CIN3+ or cleared (not recorded which). Sequenced sample: blood buffy coat. The chain uses TRBV20-1 and TRBJ2-7; a possible D gene is TRBD2 (6 bases). CDR3 loop: CSARGGVATYEQYF. The CDR3 bases that were read are TGCAGTGCTAGAGGGGGGGTAGCGACCTACGAG.